The source of this T cell receptor beta chain is a study of neurological immune-mediated disorders. Study-wide results and limits: Sharing of CDR3 amino acid sequences among expanded clones across subjects was absent, suggesting private repertoires in all groups.

This clonotype was detected ten times or more. The target antigen is unknown. The time point: longitudinal time-point 3. Individuals who volunteered at a blood bank located in Maryland, USA, made up the group of healthy controls. Germline V gene lookup returns CDR1 SGHRS and CDR2 YFSETQ. The CDR3 length is 16 residues. The V segment lost 1 base and the J segment 7 bases; nucleotides outside the gene matches: 13. Synthesis of cDNA used 5'RACE (with 10-nucleotide random UMIs). Using its own MiXCR run on the 5' RACE reads, TCRdb lists one record per CDR3 protein. The repertoire consists of roughly 53,000 distinct CDR3 sequences, with more than 7% occurring once and the leading ten covering 1.5% to 2%.

The specimen sequenced was PBMCs. The source of this sequence is a woman aged 40 to 50 in good health. The rearrangement uses TRBV5-1 and TRBJ1-2; 7 nucleotides align to TRBD1. The CDR3 bases are TGCGCCAGCAGCTTGAGTGGAGGGGGCGATTCTTTTGGCTACACCTTC. Its protein product is CASSLSGGGDSFGYTF.